This record concerns one T cell receptor beta chain sequence. This clonotype was detected a few times. Its antigen remains unidentified. One base away there is no much larger clone; base qualities are not given. The data originate from a study of human T cells and chemical hapten exposure (dated by TCRdb to the early 2020s). Broadly, across the study: For sensitization, 2% DPC in acetone was applied to an approximately 2 cm by approximately 2 cm area of upper inner arm skin. Patients additionally received weekly therapeutic DPC doses to the scalp throughout the approximately 25-week study period. Patch testing on the upper back used Finn chambers containing 0.01% DPC, with scoring done after 6 days according to International Contact Dermatitis Research Group standards. Alopecia areata with under or over 50% scalp involvement, alopecia totalis and alopecia universalis were represented in the patient cohort, which was mostly female. The libraries were sequenced as a pool, and the TCR yield per sample differed mostly because of small variations in library volumes within the pool. In alopecia patients, the study followed how the peripheral blood TCR repertoire changed in vivo over primary and secondary sensitization to diphenylcyclopropenone (DPC), a hapten. Blood samples were taken from patients before sensitization (week 0) and then at 2, 6 and about 24 weeks after DPC sensitization. Twenty-nine alopecia patients gave blood for TCR sequencing at one to four time points (pre-sensitization, 2, 6 and 24 weeks). Summary of the overall study and its limitations: DPC sensitization did not change how many TCRs were above 1 in 1000 frequency, and no evidence was found of alterations in global repertoire structure. Because all patients had alopecia, a presumed autoimmune disease, the immune response of the patients might differ from that of healthy individuals. Patch test score correlated positively with the number of PT1 expanded TCRs, reaching significance at thresholds 8, 16 and 32 but not at 4. Repeated subsampling changed both the strength of the expansion versus patch-test correlation and the threshold at which that correlation became significant. Significantly more large CDR3 similarity clusters were formed by expanded TCRs than by pre-sensitization or healthy control sets, consistent with antigen-driven responses.

The receptor library was made with RACE. For sequencing, a NextSeq 500 was employed. Library preparation attached unique molecular identifiers to individual cDNA molecules for quantitative, reproducible TCR counting. For every blood RNA sample, sequencing covered both the TCR alpha and TCR beta chains. The source study handled its data this way. The median number of TCRs per sample was 95,638, ranging from about 20,000 to 690,600. V, J and CDR3 annotation of the TCR reads was performed with the Decombinator software suite. Every sample was subsampled to the same number of TCRs (28,000) for the PS versus PT1 abundance plots. Expanded TCRs were defined as absent before sensitization and observed at least eight times at the 2-week time point. TCRdb reprocessed the public reads (quality trimming at Q25 with fastp, clone calling with MiXCR) and kept in-frame beta chains. CDR3 protein sequences are deduplicated, and each keeps its most common genes and DNA. These V and J calls rely on TCRdb rather than the paper's analysis. The sample table records about 340,000 distinct CDR3 sequences; roughly 6.9% of these occur just once. In total, the top ten clones hold more than 7% of the sample.

The CDR3 starts with the cysteine, ends with the phenylalanine, and has 15 residues. Only the CDR3 DNA is retained, 45 bases long and in frame from the first base. For this chain, trimming is 6 bases at the V end and 0 bases at the J end, and the number of junction bases without a gene match is 6. Reading the germline V gene gives CDR1 MGHDK and CDR2 SYGVNS. The time point label here, explained by the study, means: patch test 1, 2 weeks after DPC sensitization. Sample treatment or condition, as interpreted from the label and publication: therapeutic diphenylcyclopropenone sensitization with weekly scalp DPC. At each patch-test visit, blood was drawn before the patch test was applied. Patients were eligible if aged 18 to 70, diagnosed with alopecia and judged suitable for DPC therapy, and pregnant patients were excluded. Unfractionated whole blood was collected in Tempus Blood RNA tubes, and total RNA was extracted from that blood.

This receptor was obtained from a woman aged 18-35 years with alopecia areata. Some clones in this sample may be carry-over from other donors' samples. Material: whole blood, obtained in connection with sensitization to the hapten diphenylcyclopropenone (DPC). Here the chain combines TRBV25-1 and TRBJ2-3, with 7 bases in between that match TRBD1. The DNA reads as follows: TGTGCCAGCAGCTCACAGGGGAATAGCACAGATACGCAGTATTTT. It is translated as CASSSQGNSTDTQYF.